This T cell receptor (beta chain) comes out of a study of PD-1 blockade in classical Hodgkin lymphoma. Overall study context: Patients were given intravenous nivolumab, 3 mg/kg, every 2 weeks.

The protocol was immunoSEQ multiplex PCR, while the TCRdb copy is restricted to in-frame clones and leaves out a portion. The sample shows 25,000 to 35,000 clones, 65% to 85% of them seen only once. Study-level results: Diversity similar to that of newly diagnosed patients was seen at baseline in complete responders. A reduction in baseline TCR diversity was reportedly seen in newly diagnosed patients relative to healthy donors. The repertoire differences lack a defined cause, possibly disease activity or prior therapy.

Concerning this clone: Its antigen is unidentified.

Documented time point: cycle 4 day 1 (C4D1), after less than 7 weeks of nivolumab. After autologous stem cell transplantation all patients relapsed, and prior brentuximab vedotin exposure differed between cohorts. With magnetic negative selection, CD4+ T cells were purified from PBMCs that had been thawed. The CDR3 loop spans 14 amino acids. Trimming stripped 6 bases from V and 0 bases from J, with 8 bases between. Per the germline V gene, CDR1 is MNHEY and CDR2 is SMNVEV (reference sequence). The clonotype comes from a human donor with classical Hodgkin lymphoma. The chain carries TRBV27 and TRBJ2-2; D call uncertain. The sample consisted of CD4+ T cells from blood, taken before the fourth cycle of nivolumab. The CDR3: CASSPWTNTGELFF. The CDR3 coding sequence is TGTGCCAGCAGCCCCTGGACGAACACCGGGGAGCTGTTTTTT.